The following is a T cell receptor (beta chain) sequence with its context. Germline CDR1 reads SGDLS; CDR2 reads YYNGEE. CDR3 length equals 17 residues. The V end lost 4 bases, the J end lost 0 bases, and 16 bases lay between the germline ends. This specimen comes from a study of blood T cell repertoires in COVID-19. On the study more broadly: COVID-19 samples, acute and convalescent, were from the United States, Italy and Spain. In each case, the material was cDNA or gDNA derived from T cells, B-cell-depleted T cells, or PBMCs.

Authors' methods: From reference gene primer amplification, estimates of nucleated cell counts were derived. Measured with immunoSEQ multiplex PCR; TCRdb has only the in-frame clones, and not every one. The D gene and trimming were derived from the DNA, and the V and J assignments and clone size from that table. The data show some 39,000 clones, 90% to 95% seen once. The receptor was isolated from a human donor in a cohort sampled during active COVID-19. This chain links TRBV9 with TRBJ2-2; TRBD1 is a possible D gene (6 bases). The material sequenced was peripheral blood. DNA of the CDR3: TGTGCCAGCAGCACCCGAGGGGCAGGGGCGAACACCGGGGAGCTGTTTTTT. Translation: CASSTRGAGANTGELFF.